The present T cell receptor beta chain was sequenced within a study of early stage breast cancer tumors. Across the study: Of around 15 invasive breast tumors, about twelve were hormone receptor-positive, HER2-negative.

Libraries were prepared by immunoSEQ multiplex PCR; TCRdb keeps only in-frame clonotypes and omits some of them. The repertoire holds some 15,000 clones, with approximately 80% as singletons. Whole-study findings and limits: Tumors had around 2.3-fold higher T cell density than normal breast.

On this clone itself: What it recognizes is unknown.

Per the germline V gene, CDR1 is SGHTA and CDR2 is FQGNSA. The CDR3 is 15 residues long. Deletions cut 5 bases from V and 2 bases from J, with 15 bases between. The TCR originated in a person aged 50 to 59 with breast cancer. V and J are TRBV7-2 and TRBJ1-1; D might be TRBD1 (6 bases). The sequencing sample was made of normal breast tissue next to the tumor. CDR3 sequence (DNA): TGTGCCAGCAGCGATCAGGGGAATGGAAACACTGAAGCTTTCTTT. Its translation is CASSDQGNGNTEAFF.